Listed below are T cell receptor beta chains from one sample, sequenced in a study of graft-versus-host responses after intestinal transplantation. Method: immunoSEQ multiplex PCR; TCRdb's copy keeps in-frame clones and lacks some. This sample carries 80,000 or so clones, 92% of them seen once, and the ten largest clones take about 0.67%. The sample here was PBMCs, taken 98 days after intestinal transplantation. The source is a human patient who received an intestinal transplant, so some T cells may come from the graft donor. The CDR3 runs from the conserved cysteine through the conserved F or W. Fields, in order: V gene, D gene, J gene, clone size, CDR3 protein, CDR3 DNA. A D gene is named only where the DNA matches it firmly. Not every row has a clone size; where given, it reads once, few, many or a size class.

v_call: TRBV6-5; d_call: NA; j_call: TRBJ1-5; clone_size: once; cdr3_aa: CASTVILNQPQHF; cdr3_nt: TGTGCCAGCACTGTGATTCTAAATCAGCCCCAGCATTTT
v_call: TRBV19; d_call: TRBD1; j_call: TRBJ2-7; clone_size: NA; cdr3_aa: CASSMGQGSYEQYF; cdr3_nt: TGTGCCAGTAGTATGGGACAGGGGTCCTACGAGCAGTACTTC
v_call: TRBV5-6; d_call: TRBD2; j_call: TRBJ2-5; clone_size: NA; cdr3_aa: CASSLVTSGRSQETQYF; cdr3_nt: TGTGCCAGCAGCTTGGTGACTAGCGGGAGAAGTCAAGAGACCCAGTACTTC
v_call: TRBV5-1; d_call: NA; j_call: TRBJ2-7; clone_size: NA; cdr3_aa: CASSLDRAEQYF; cdr3_nt: TGCGCCAGCAGCTTGGACAGGGCCGAGCAGTACTTC
v_call: TRBV11-2; d_call: TRBD1; j_call: TRBJ1-2; clone_size: NA; cdr3_aa: CASSLGTANYGYTF; cdr3_nt: TGTGCCAGCAGCCTCGGGACAGCAAACTATGGCTACACCTTC
v_call: TRBV6-5; d_call: TRBD1; j_call: TRBJ1-5; clone_size: NA; cdr3_aa: CASSFRTGDQPQHF; cdr3_nt: TGTGCCAGCAGTTTCCGGACAGGAGATCAGCCCCAGCATTTT
v_call: TRBV4-1; d_call: NA; j_call: TRBJ1-5; clone_size: NA; cdr3_aa: CASSQDYGTGSGNQPQHF; cdr3_nt: TGCGCCAGCAGCCAAGATTACGGAACAGGGTCTGGCAATCAGCCCCAGCATTTT
v_call: TRBV11-3; d_call: NA; j_call: TRBJ1-1; clone_size: NA; cdr3_aa: CASSSGKPEAFF; cdr3_nt: TGTGCCAGCAGCTCCGGCAAGCCTGAAGCTTTCTTT
v_call: TRBV27; d_call: NA; j_call: TRBJ1-1; clone_size: NA; cdr3_aa: CASSLSVLTTEAFF; cdr3_nt: TGTGCCAGCAGTTTATCGGTCCTTACCACTGAAGCTTTCTTT
v_call: TRBV18; d_call: NA; j_call: TRBJ1-5; clone_size: NA; cdr3_aa: CASSPGSQPQHF; cdr3_nt: TGTGCCAGCTCACCAGGAAGTCAGCCCCAGCATTTT
v_call: TRBV11-3; d_call: TRBD1; j_call: TRBJ1-2; clone_size: NA; cdr3_aa: CASSLGQGEGYGYTF; cdr3_nt: TGTGCCAGCAGCTTAGGACAGGGGGAAGGCTATGGCTACACCTTC
v_call: TRBV18; d_call: NA; j_call: TRBJ1-5; clone_size: NA; cdr3_aa: CASSQDVGNQPQHF; cdr3_nt: TGTGCCAGCTCCCAAGATGTCGGCAATCAGCCCCAGCATTTT
v_call: TRBV6-5; d_call: TRBD2; j_call: TRBJ2-5; clone_size: NA; cdr3_aa: CASKKAGGVQETQYF; cdr3_nt: TGTGCCAGCAAGAAAGCGGGGGGGGTCCAAGAGACCCAGTACTTC
v_call: TRBV5-1; d_call: NA; j_call: TRBJ2-7; clone_size: NA; cdr3_aa: CASSPRETGQEQYF; cdr3_nt: TGCGCCAGCAGCCCCCGGGAAACAGGGCAAGAGCAGTACTTC
v_call: TRBV5-1; d_call: NA; j_call: TRBJ2-7; clone_size: NA; cdr3_aa: CASSFNREFYEQYF; cdr3_nt: TGCGCCAGCAGCTTCAACAGGGAATTCTACGAGCAGTACTTC
v_call: TRBV10-3; d_call: TRBD2; j_call: TRBJ2-5; clone_size: NA; cdr3_aa: CAISAGLAGQKTQYF; cdr3_nt: TGTGCCATCAGTGCGGGACTAGCGGGCCAGAAGACCCAGTACTTC
v_call: TRBV14; d_call: NA; j_call: TRBJ2-1; clone_size: NA; cdr3_aa: CASSQGSYYNEQFF; cdr3_nt: TGTGCCAGCAGCCAGGGTAGTTACTACAATGAGCAGTTCTTC
v_call: TRBV30; d_call: NA; j_call: TRBJ2-1; clone_size: once; cdr3_aa: CAWSRVAYNEQFF; cdr3_nt: TGTGCCTGGAGTCGGGTAGCTTACAATGAGCAGTTCTTC
v_call: TRBV5-4; d_call: NA; j_call: TRBJ1-1; clone_size: NA; cdr3_aa: CASSLEQNTEAFF; cdr3_nt: TGTGCCAGCAGCTTGGAGCAGAACACTGAAGCTTTCTTT
v_call: TRBV5-1; d_call: TRBD1; j_call: TRBJ1-1; clone_size: once; cdr3_aa: CASSLIYGGPQGYTEAFF; cdr3_nt: TGCGCCAGCAGCCTAATCTACGGGGGACCACAGGGGTACACTGAAGCTTTCTTT
v_call: TRBV5-4; d_call: TRBD1; j_call: TRBJ1-2; clone_size: NA; cdr3_aa: CASSLRGTDGGYTF; cdr3_nt: TGTGCCAGCAGCCTAAGAGGGACAGATGGTGGCTACACCTTC
v_call: TRBV29-1; d_call: NA; j_call: TRBJ2-2; clone_size: NA; cdr3_aa: CSVDGLAGELFF; cdr3_nt: TGCAGCGTTGATGGGCTAGCTGGGGAGCTGTTTTTT
v_call: TRBV10-3; d_call: NA; j_call: TRBJ1-1; clone_size: NA; cdr3_aa: CAISDQSLNTEAFF; cdr3_nt: TGTGCCATCAGTGACCAGAGTCTGAACACTGAAGCTTTCTTT
v_call: TRBV7-6; d_call: TRBD2; j_call: TRBJ2-2; clone_size: NA; cdr3_aa: CASSFQTSGGTGELFF; cdr3_nt: TGTGCCAGCAGCTTCCAGACTAGCGGGGGAACCGGGGAGCTGTTTTTT
v_call: TRBV5-8; d_call: NA; j_call: TRBJ2-5; clone_size: once; cdr3_aa: CASSLGLRNEPPETQYF; cdr3_nt: TGTGCCAGCAGCTTGGGCCTTAGGAATGAACCTCCCGAGACCCAGTACTTC
v_call: TRBV6-5; d_call: TRBD1; j_call: TRBJ2-5; clone_size: NA; cdr3_aa: CASSYSIGTVLETQYF; cdr3_nt: TGTGCCAGCAGTTACTCGATTGGGACAGTCCTAGAGACCCAGTACTTC
v_call: TRBV15; d_call: NA; j_call: TRBJ2-7; clone_size: NA; cdr3_aa: CATSQSKAAGFYEQYF; cdr3_nt: TGTGCCACCAGTCAAAGCAAAGCGGCGGGATTCTACGAGCAGTACTTC
v_call: TRBV6-5; d_call: TRBD1; j_call: TRBJ2-5; clone_size: NA; cdr3_aa: CASRRTGGYQETQYF; cdr3_nt: TGTGCCAGCCGCCGGACAGGGGGGTACCAAGAGACCCAGTACTTC
v_call: TRBV6-1; d_call: NA; j_call: TRBJ1-4; clone_size: NA; cdr3_aa: CASSVFTGGSEKLFF; cdr3_nt: TGTGCCAGCAGTGTGTTCACGGGGGGGAGTGAAAAACTGTTTTTT
v_call: TRBV7-2; d_call: NA; j_call: TRBJ2-3; clone_size: NA; cdr3_aa: CASRKDVLDTQYF; cdr3_nt: TGTGCCAGCAGGAAGGATGTGCTGGATACGCAGTATTTT
v_call: TRBV4-1; d_call: NA; j_call: TRBJ1-5; clone_size: NA; cdr3_aa: CASSQGGPSGGQPQHF; cdr3_nt: TGCGCCAGCAGCCAAGGGGGACCCTCCGGCGGCCAGCCCCAGCATTTT
v_call: TRBV4-2; d_call: NA; j_call: TRBJ1-3; clone_size: NA; cdr3_aa: CASSQDRVGTIYF; cdr3_nt: TGTGCCAGCAGCCAAGATAGGGTTGGCACCATATATTTT
v_call: TRBV2; d_call: NA; j_call: TRBJ2-3; clone_size: once; cdr3_aa: CASSDLPGASTDTQYF; cdr3_nt: TGTGCCAGCAGCGACCTGCCGGGGGCAAGCACAGATACGCAGTATTTT
v_call: TRBV5-1; d_call: NA; j_call: TRBJ2-5; clone_size: NA; cdr3_aa: CASSSGHQETQYF; cdr3_nt: TGCGCCAGCAGCTCGGGACACCAAGAGACCCAGTACTTC
v_call: TRBV13; d_call: TRBD1; j_call: TRBJ1-2; clone_size: NA; cdr3_aa: CASTIGTDFRGGYTF; cdr3_nt: TGTGCCAGCACTATAGGGACAGACTTCAGAGGTGGCTACACCTTC
v_call: TRBV9; d_call: NA; j_call: TRBJ1-5; clone_size: NA; cdr3_aa: CASSSAEGGQPQHF; cdr3_nt: TGTGCCAGCAGCTCGGCCGAGGGGGGCCAGCCCCAGCATTTT
v_call: TRBV9; d_call: NA; j_call: TRBJ1-1; clone_size: once; cdr3_aa: CASSVSTQMNTEAFF; cdr3_nt: TGTGCCAGCAGCGTCTCGACCCAGATGAACACTGAAGCTTTCTTT
v_call: TRBV5-5; d_call: NA; j_call: TRBJ1-5; clone_size: NA; cdr3_aa: CASSSSWRNNQPQHF; cdr3_nt: TGTGCCAGCAGCTCATCCTGGCGTAACAATCAGCCCCAGCATTTT
v_call: TRBV15; d_call: TRBD1; j_call: TRBJ2-1; clone_size: NA; cdr3_aa: CATSILTGGYNEQFF; cdr3_nt: TGTGCCACCAGCATCCTTACAGGGGGCTACAATGAGCAGTTCTTC
v_call: TRBV11-2; d_call: NA; j_call: TRBJ2-3; clone_size: once; cdr3_aa: CASSLAPPGLTDTQYF; cdr3_nt: TGTGCCAGCAGCTTAGCTCCTCCGGGACTCACAGATACGCAGTATTTT
v_call: TRBV7-9; d_call: NA; j_call: TRBJ2-6; clone_size: NA; cdr3_aa: CASSLGPLSGANVLTF; cdr3_nt: TGTGCCAGCAGCCTGGGACCGCTCTCTGGGGCCAACGTCCTGACTTTC
v_call: TRBV15; d_call: NA; j_call: TRBJ2-7; clone_size: once; cdr3_aa: CATSSEGGSNEQYF; cdr3_nt: TGTGCCACCAGCAGCGAGGGGGGCTCGAACGAGCAGTACTTC
v_call: TRBV6-5; d_call: TRBD1; j_call: TRBJ2-7; clone_size: NA; cdr3_aa: CASRRSGTGAYEQYF; cdr3_nt: TGTGCCAGCAGGAGGTCGGGGACAGGAGCCTACGAGCAGTACTTC
v_call: TRBV30; d_call: NA; j_call: TRBJ2-5; clone_size: NA; cdr3_aa: CAWSYRVNQETQYF; cdr3_nt: TGTGCCTGGAGTTACAGGGTGAACCAAGAGACCCAGTACTTC
v_call: TRBV6-1; d_call: NA; j_call: TRBJ2-5; clone_size: NA; cdr3_aa: CASSETGLKTQYF; cdr3_nt: TGTGCCAGCAGCGAGACAGGTTTGAAGACCCAGTACTTC
v_call: TRBV9; d_call: TRBD1; j_call: TRBJ1-3; clone_size: NA; cdr3_aa: CASSPRGDTGNTIYF; cdr3_nt: TGTGCCAGCAGCCCCAGGGGGGACACCGGAAACACCATATATTTT
v_call: TRBV4-2; d_call: NA; j_call: TRBJ1-2; clone_size: NA; cdr3_aa: CASSQDPRDYGYTF; cdr3_nt: TGTGCCAGCAGCCAAGATCCCAGGGACTATGGCTACACCTTC
v_call: TRBV9; d_call: NA; j_call: TRBJ2-3; clone_size: NA; cdr3_aa: CASSVEGGPSTDTQYF; cdr3_nt: TGTGCCAGCAGCGTAGAGGGCGGGCCTAGCACAGATACGCAGTATTTT
v_call: TRBV6-4; d_call: TRBD1; j_call: TRBJ1-6; clone_size: NA; cdr3_aa: CASSDRVSSPLHF; cdr3_nt: TGTGCCAGCAGCGACAGGGTGAGCTCACCCCTCCACTTT
v_call: TRBV7-8; d_call: NA; j_call: TRBJ2-1; clone_size: once; cdr3_aa: CASRMTEYNEQFF; cdr3_nt: TGTGCCAGCAGAATGACGGAGTACAATGAGCAGTTCTTC
v_call: TRBV2; d_call: TRBD1; j_call: TRBJ2-4; clone_size: NA; cdr3_aa: CASRDRLKENIQYF; cdr3_nt: TGTGCCAGCAGGGACAGGTTGAAGGAAAACATTCAGTACTTC
v_call: TRBV19; d_call: NA; j_call: TRBJ2-2; clone_size: NA; cdr3_aa: CAIKTGSANTGELFF; cdr3_nt: TGTGCCATAAAGACCGGGAGCGCGAACACCGGGGAGCTGTTTTTT
v_call: TRBV7-8; d_call: TRBD1; j_call: TRBJ2-5; clone_size: NA; cdr3_aa: CASSFLQGAGETQYF; cdr3_nt: TGTGCCAGCAGCTTCTTACAGGGGGCGGGAGAGACCCAGTACTTC
v_call: TRBV29-1; d_call: TRBD2; j_call: TRBJ2-1; clone_size: NA; cdr3_aa: CSVVGTSGSEIAYNEQFF; cdr3_nt: TGCAGCGTTGTAGGTACTAGCGGGAGTGAAATCGCCTACAATGAGCAGTTCTTC
v_call: TRBV7-9; d_call: NA; j_call: TRBJ1-1; clone_size: NA; cdr3_aa: CASSLGYTEAFF; cdr3_nt: TGTGCCAGCAGCTTAGGTTACACTGAAGCTTTCTTT
v_call: TRBV7-3; d_call: NA; j_call: TRBJ2-3; clone_size: NA; cdr3_aa: CASSKGLGTDTQYF; cdr3_nt: TGTGCCAGCAGCAAGGGGCTGGGCACAGATACGCAGTATTTT
v_call: TRBV6-5; d_call: TRBD2; j_call: TRBJ2-5; clone_size: NA; cdr3_aa: CASIPSGGLQETQYF; cdr3_nt: TGTGCCAGCATCCCCTCGGGGGGTCTACAAGAGACCCAGTACTTC
v_call: TRBV6-4; d_call: NA; j_call: TRBJ2-2; clone_size: NA; cdr3_aa: CASSDSSAGELFF; cdr3_nt: TGTGCCAGCAGTGACTCTAGCGCCGGGGAGCTGTTTTTT
v_call: TRBV10-3; d_call: TRBD1; j_call: TRBJ2-1; clone_size: NA; cdr3_aa: CAISESGQGNEQFF; cdr3_nt: TGTGCCATCAGTGAGTCGGGACAGGGGAATGAGCAGTTCTTC
v_call: TRBV6-5; d_call: NA; j_call: TRBJ1-1; clone_size: NA; cdr3_aa: CASSELFTNTEAFF; cdr3_nt: TGTGCCAGCAGTGAGCTTTTCACAAACACTGAAGCTTTCTTT